The 11 T cell receptor beta chains given below trace back to one sample, sequenced in a study of OX40 agonist ivuxolimab in advanced cancers. The assay was immunoSEQ multiplex PCR, and TCRdb's table has in-frame clones only and misses some. Of about 90,000 clones listed, roughly 89% are singletons. The source material was CD4+ or CD8+ T cells sorted from blood, sampled in a trial of the OX40 agonist ivuxolimab. These receptors were taken from an adult with an advanced solid tumor such as melanoma, head and neck, liver or kidney cancer.

This clone was recorded only once. The chain combines TRBV19 with TRBJ2-5, with D perhaps TRBD1 (6 bases). The ends were cut back, 5 bases at V and 1 base at J, with 14 bases in the middle. CDR1 is LNHDA and CDR2 is SQIVND in the germline V gene (reference sequence). The CDR3 runs 15 residues. DNA of the CDR3: TGTGCCAGTAGTGGGTATCGGACAGCCCAAGAGACCCAGTACTTC. Residues: CASSGYRTAQETQYF. The variable domain in full, with the rest retrieved from reference TRBV19 and TRBJ2-5, is DGGITQSPKYLFRKEGQNVTLSCEQNLNHDAMYWYRQDPGQGLRLIYYSQIVNDFQKGDIAEGYSVSREKKESFPLTVTSAQKNPTAFYLCASSGYRTAQETQYFGPGTRLLVL.

J is TRBJ2-2 and V is TRBV6-1; D not certain. V shed 3 bases and J shed 3 bases, with 5 bases lying between them. Germline lookup yields CDR1 MNHNS and CDR2 SASEGT. The CDR3 has 13 amino acids. CDR3 bases: TGTGCCAGCAGTGACATACACACCGGGGAGCTGTTTTTT. Translation gives CASSDIHTGELFF.

The gene calls are TRBV9 and TRBJ2-3; D is possibly TRBD2 (6 bases). Germline CDR1 reads SGDLS; CDR2 reads YYNGEE. Trimming shortened V by 2 bases and J by 2 bases, and 15 bases separated the two germline ends. This CDR3 spans 16 amino acids. As DNA, the CDR3 is TGTGCCAGCAGCGTCGCCACCGGGGGATACACAGATACGCAGTATTTT. It specifies CASSVATGGYTDTQYF.

The chain uses TRBV27 and TRBJ2-1; 7 bases map to TRBD1. Germline CDR1 reads MNHEY; CDR2 reads SMNVEV (reference sequence). V trimming: 3 bases; J trimming: 7 bases; junction bases outside the gene matches: 9. The CDR3 is 15 residues long. Written as DNA, the CDR3 is TGTGCCAGCAGTTTGGGAAGGGGGCTGGAGAATGAGCAGTTCTTC. Residues: CASSLGRGLENEQFF.

The chain employs TRBV28 and TRBJ2-7; 11 bases align to TRBD2. With V trimmed by 7 bases and J by 3 bases, 8 bases remained unmatched. Germline CDR1 reads MDHEN; CDR2 reads SYDVKM. The length of the CDR3 is 15 residues. In nucleotides, the CDR3 is TGTGCCAGCATCCCCCTAGCGGGAGGCGGCTACGAGCAGTACTTC. It translates to CASIPLAGGGYEQYF.

J is TRBJ1-2 and V is TRBV30; 10 nucleotides align to TRBD1. The CDR3 is made up of 14 amino acids. Germline V CDR1 and CDR2: GTSNPN, SVGIG (reference sequence). The V gene end was trimmed by 5 bases and the J gene end by 6 bases; junction bases not matched to a gene: 9. The CDR3 nucleotides are TGTGCCTGGGACTGGACAGGGGGTGCCGATGGCTACACCTTC. Translating gives CAWDWTGGADGYTF.

This clone appeared once. This chain uses TRBV28 with TRBJ2-1; the D gene is possibly TRBD1 (5 bases). This CDR3 contains 14 residues. Germline CDR1 and CDR2: MDHEN and SYDVKM. The ends were cut back, 3 bases at V and 4 bases at J, with 10 bases in the middle. The CDR3 loop is CASSFGASYNEQFF. In DNA form, the CDR3 reads TGTGCCAGCAGTTTTGGGGCTTCTTACAATGAGCAGTTCTTC.

The chain is built from TRBV9 and TRBJ2-1; TRBD2 agrees at 9 bases. Germline CDR1 reads SGDLS; CDR2 reads YYNGEE. The CDR3 is made up of 19 amino acids. Losses at the gene ends were 0 bases for V and 0 bases for J; bases not matched to a gene: 10. The CDR3 here is CASSVENSGSLSSYNEQFF. Here the CDR3 DNA reads TGTGCCAGCAGCGTAGAAAATAGCGGGAGCCTAAGCTCCTACAATGAGCAGTTCTTC. The full variable domain, completed using reference TRBV9 and TRBJ2-1, is DSGVTQTPKHLITATGQRVTLRCSPRSGDLSVYWYQQSLDQGLQFLIQYYNGEERAKGNILERFSAQQFPDLHSELNLSSLELGDSALYFCASSVENSGSLSSYNEQFFGPGTRLTVL.

The rearrangement links TRBV7-7 to TRBJ2-1; 11 bases align to TRBD2. This CDR3 has 12 amino acids. The germline V gene encodes CDR1 SSHAT and CDR2 FNYEAQ (reference sequence). CDR3 nucleotides: TGTTCTAGCGGGAGGATCGACAATGAGCAGTTCTTC. It specifies CSSGRIDNEQFF.

The chain combines TRBV5-1 with TRBJ1-1, with TRBD1 matching over 7 bases. The V gene end was trimmed by 1 base and the J gene end by 2 bases; junction bases not matched to a gene: 5. This CDR3 has 15 amino acids. In germline, CDR1 is SGHRS, CDR2 YFSETQ. Here the CDR3 reads CASSLLGTDNTEAFF. For the CDR3, the DNA is TGCGCCAGCAGCTTGTTAGGGACAGATAACACTGAAGCTTTCTTT.

The chain couples TRBV28 to TRBJ1-5; D unresolved. Germline CDR1 MDHEN, CDR2 SYDVKM. The V and J ends lost 2 bases and 7 bases respectively, with 9 bases between them. The CDR3 length is 13 residues. CDR3 sequence reads: CASSLTGSQPQHF. The CDR3 DNA follows: TGTGCCAGCAGTTTAACCGGGAGCCAGCCCCAGCATTTT.